These T cell receptor beta chains were read from a single sample in a study of cytomegalovirus exposure and HLA in healthy donors. Using immunoSEQ multiplex PCR, the repertoire was profiled, and TCRdb retains in-frame clones only, with some absent. The data show about 160,000 clones, over 65% seen once. Sequencing was done on a sample of PBMCs. The receptors were sampled from a woman between 40 and 55 years old in good health and CMV-seronegative. Each CDR3 is given with its conserved first and last residue. The D gene is left open where the match is weak. The size of a clone is reported for some rows only, either as once, few or many, or as a class for expanded clones.

>NA|TRBJ1-2|TRBV2|NA
CASSEHLQGRHANYGYTF
TGTGCCAGCAGTGAACATTTGCAGGGTAGGCACGCTAACTATGGCTACACCTTC
>NA|TRBJ2-7|TRBV7-2|NA
CASSLDGGSSYEQYF
TGTGCCAGCAGCTTAGACGGAGGGAGCTCCTACGAGCAGTACTTC
>NA|TRBJ1-5|TRBV13|once
CASSLFGSNQPQHF
TGTGCCAGCAGCTTATTTGGCAGCAATCAGCCCCAGCATTTT
>TRBD2|TRBJ2-1|TRBV19|NA
CASSIVVLAGGYNEQFF
TGTGCCAGTAGTATAGTGGTTCTAGCGGGGGGATACAATGAGCAGTTCTTC
>NA|TRBJ1-5|TRBV10-3|few
CATRPGQEIWAQHF
TGTGCCACCAGACCGGGACAAGAAATTTGGGCCCAGCATTTT
>TRBD1|TRBJ1-5|TRBV7-2|NA
CASSIRTGDNQPQHF
TGTGCCAGCAGCATTAGGACAGGGGACAATCAGCCCCAGCATTTT
>TRBD1|TRBJ1-6|TRBV6-6|few
CASRRGQGNSPLHF
TGTGCCAGCAGAAGAGGACAGGGTAATTCACCCCTCCACTTT
>NA|TRBJ1-2|TRBV10-3|NA
CAIRGRLAYGYTF
TGTGCCATCAGAGGGAGACTCGCCTATGGCTACACCTTC
>TRBD1|TRBJ1-5|TRBV6-1|NA
CASSLTQGDGQPQHF
TGTGCCAGCAGCTTGACCCAGGGGGACGGGCAGCCCCAGCATTTT
>NA|TRBJ2-2|TRBV12-5|NA
CASGLVTSNGELFF
TGTGCTAGTGGTTTGGTAACGAGTAACGGGGAGCTGTTTTTT
>TRBD2|TRBJ2-5|TRBV18|NA
CASSPPSGGALKTQYF
TGTGCCAGCTCACCGCCCAGCGGGGGGGCCTTGAAGACCCAGTACTTC
>NA|TRBJ2-3|TRBV5-1|NA
CASSLGGRADTQYF
TGCGCCAGCAGCTTGGGGGGGCGAGCAGATACGCAGTATTTT
>TRBD1|TRBJ1-2|TRBV28|NA
CASRGQGRLSYGYTF
TGTGCCAGCAGGGGACAGGGAAGGCTTAGCTATGGCTACACCTTC
>NA|TRBJ2-7|TRBV10-3|NA
CAMSPVSPSYEQYF
TGTGCCATGAGCCCCGTCTCTCCCTCCTACGAGCAGTACTTC
>NA|TRBJ1-2|TRBV2|NA
CASSEGSLGYGYTF
TGTGCCAGCAGTGAGGGGAGTCTAGGGTATGGCTACACCTTC
>NA|TRBJ1-1|TRBV18|NA
CASSPPKTYNTEAFF
TGTGCCAGCTCACCACCGAAGACATATAACACTGAAGCTTTCTTT
>NA|TRBJ1-3|TRBV27|NA
CASSLDNSGNTIYF
TGTGCCAGCAGTTTAGACAACTCTGGAAACACCATATATTTT
>NA|TRBJ1-5|TRBV2|NA
CASKRGNQPQHF
TGTGCCAGCAAAAGGGGTAATCAGCCCCAGCATTTT
>NA|TRBJ2-3|TRBV5-1|NA
CASSITGTDDTQYF
TGCGCCAGCAGCATAACCGGGACTGATGATACGCAGTATTTT
>NA|TRBJ1-4|TRBV18|NA
CASSRGTNEKLFF
TGTGCCAGCAGCAGGGGCACTAATGAAAAACTGTTTTTT
>TRBD1|TRBJ2-7|TRBV19|NA
CASSISETGPYEQYF
TGTGCCAGTAGTATTTCCGAGACAGGGCCCTACGAGCAGTACTTC
>NA|TRBJ2-6|TRBV15|few
CATSRDGSSGANVLTF
TGTGCCACCAGCAGAGATGGCAGCTCTGGGGCCAACGTCCTGACTTTC